These T cell receptor beta chains were read from a single sample in a study of blood T cell repertoires in COVID-19. The table came from immunoSEQ multiplex PCR; TCRdb's copy has only in-frame clones and leaves some out. Altogether about 250,000 clones are present, about 85% being singletons, with the ten largest covering 3%. Sequencing input: peripheral blood. The source of these receptors is a young man with active or convalescent COVID-19. Each CDR3 is given with its conserved first and last residue. Each record gives: V gene, J gene, D gene, CDR3 protein. The D gene is left open where the match is weak.

>TRBV6-5|TRBJ1-4|.
CASSYSGDAVELFF
>TRBV7-9|TRBJ2-6|TRBD2
CASRVYLAAGANVLTF
>TRBV7-2|TRBJ1-2|.
CASRLGGPPNYGYTF
>TRBV19|TRBJ1-5|.
CASRDRIYSNQPQHF
>TRBV14|TRBJ2-1|.
CASSQDWSRVHNEQFF
>TRBV19|TRBJ1-1|.
CASNGGAANTEAFF
>TRBV11-3|TRBJ1-1|.
CASSALGGQGAFF
>TRBV7-2|TRBJ1-2|TRBD1
CASSLLRTGEGYTF
>TRBV5-1|TRBJ1-1|.
CASSLVAAFMNTEAFF
>TRBV29-1|TRBJ2-3|TRBD2
CSVVGGTGGEEGTDTQYF
>TRBV30|TRBJ1-5|TRBD1
CAWSALGQNQPQHF
>TRBV5-1|TRBJ2-7|TRBD1
CASSSGTGAYEQYF
>TRBV7-3|TRBJ1-1|.
CASSSSTGVEAFF
>TRBV5-6|TRBJ2-7|.
CASSFGGNYEQYF
>TRBV5-4|TRBJ2-5|.
CASSLPGETQYF
>TRBV7-2|TRBJ1-6|TRBD1
CASSLGQGGRPLHF
>TRBV5-1|TRBJ2-5|TRBD2
CASMNNGGATIETQYF
>TRBV5-1|TRBJ2-7|TRBD1
CASSLVFRDSTYEQYF
>TRBV12-3/TRBV12-4|TRBJ1-2|TRBD1
CASRPGTGDGYTF
>TRBV6-5|TRBJ1-3|.
CASSYGGVGNTIYF
>TRBV9|TRBJ2-3|TRBD1
CASSAPDRADTQYF
>TRBV4-3|TRBJ1-2|TRBD1
CASSQVGTVNYGYTF
>TRBV2|TRBJ1-1|.
CASSERTVGSEAFF
>TRBV7-3|TRBJ2-2|TRBD2
CASSPLADANTGELFF
>TRBV20-1|TRBJ2-3|.
CSASVAAGTQYF
>TRBV3-1/TRBV3-2|TRBJ2-1|.
CASSLKRGGSDEQFF
>TRBV5-1|TRBJ2-3|.
CASSSPVGLPRSTDTQYF
>TRBV29-1|TRBJ1-2|.
CSVERESQLGGYTF
>TRBV28|TRBJ2-1|TRBD2
CASSSSSGGYNEQFF
>TRBV10-3|TRBJ1-2|.
CAISEFQGGSYGYTF
>TRBV11-2|TRBJ2-1|TRBD2
CASSLHGAGAANEQFF
>TRBV30|TRBJ2-7|.
CAWRPPGQGRYEQYF
>TRBV5-5|TRBJ1-2|TRBD1
CASSLGQGTGYTF
>TRBV11-1|TRBJ2-3|.
CASRTQGADTQYF
>TRBV19|TRBJ1-2|TRBD1
CASMGDRNYGYTF
>TRBV13|TRBJ1-4|.
CASSLRSTNEKLFF
>TRBV5-4|TRBJ2-5|.
CASSLGGGGETQYF
>TRBV2|TRBJ1-6|.
CASSRVSSPLHF
>TRBV6-5|TRBJ2-7|TRBD2
CASSYKSLLAGEEQYF
>TRBV20-1|TRBJ2-5|.
CSARARETQYF
>TRBV30|TRBJ1-5|.
CAWSGSGNQPQHF